The next 12 T cell receptor beta chains were all read from a single sample in a study of cytomegalovirus exposure and HLA in healthy donors. The PCR made use of 60 Vbeta and 13 Jbeta primers. Generated by immunoSEQ multiplex PCR, the TCRdb table keeps only in-frame clones and is missing some. The data hold over 150,000 clones, with about four fifths observed a single time. The specimen sequenced was PBMCs. The receptors here all came from a male donor in good health and CMV-seropositive.

The chain recombines TRBV9 with TRBJ2-5, with TRBD2 as a possible D gene (6 bases). The CDR3 spans 14 residues. The V end lost 4 bases, the J end lost 1 base, and 11 bases lay between the germline ends. Germline CDR1 SGDLS, CDR2 YYNGEE. CDR3 protein: CASSLGGSQETQYF. The CDR3 nucleotides read TGTGCCAGCAGCCTGGGGGGATCCCAAGAGACCCAGTACTTC.

The CDR3 DNA reads TGTGCCAGTAGTATGAATGGGGGCAGGGGTCACGATCAGCCCCAGCATTTT. Protein sequence: CASSMNGGRGHDQPQHF. The rearrangement uses TRBV19 and TRBJ1-5; D may be TRBD1 (6 bases). V was clipped by 3 bases and J by 5 bases, with 20 bases between them. CDR1 is LNHDA and CDR2 is SQIVND in the germline V gene (reference sequence). The CDR3 spans 17 residues.

The CDR3 here is CASSLQGEQPQHF. The CDR3 nucleotides are TGCGCCAGCAGCTTACAGGGGGAACAGCCCCAGCATTTT. V gene TRBV5-1 combines with J gene TRBJ1-5, with 8 nucleotides matching TRBD1. The CDR3 runs 13 residues. V trimming: 2 bases; J trimming: 7 bases; junction bases outside the gene matches: 2. Germline V gene data show CDR1 as SGHRS and CDR2 as YFSETQ.

This chain uses TRBV2 with TRBJ1-1; 7 positions agree with TRBD1. This CDR3 spans 13 amino acids. J was trimmed by 4 bases and V by 7 bases; bases with no gene match: 6. Germline V CDR1 and CDR2: SNHLY, FYNNEI. CDR3 coding DNA: TGTGCCAGCACCCTGACAGGGCCCACTGAAGCTTTCTTT. Translation: CASTLTGPTEAFF.

The J gene is TRBJ2-7, the V gene TRBV6-1; possible D gene TRBD1, 7 bases. The CDR3 covers 14 residues. Trimming shortened V by 8 bases and J by 9 bases, and 23 bases separated the two germline ends. CDR1 and CDR2 (germline): MNHNS, SASEGT. DNA for the CDR3: TGTGCCAGCTCCCCAGGGGGGAACCACCTGGGGCAGTACTTC. This codes for CASSPGGNHLGQYF.

This clone was seen only once. The V call is TRBV4-3, the J call TRBJ1-6; TRBD1 aligns across 9 bases. V lost 1 base to trimming and J lost 10 bases; unmatched junction nucleotides: 11. The V gene's germline CDR1 is LGHNA and CDR2 YSLEER. The CDR3 runs to 17 residues. CDR3 loop: CASSQVRDRVSGSPLHF. The CDR3 bases are TGCGCCAGCAGCCAAGTACGGGACAGGGTATCTGGGTCACCCCTCCACTTT.

The table lists this clone with a few counts. The CDR3 DNA is TGTGCCAGCAGCGGACAGATTAGCAATCAGCCCCAGCATTTT. Protein sequence: CASSGQISNQPQHF. The chain couples TRBV6-1 to TRBJ1-5; D perhaps matches TRBD1 (6 bases). V was clipped by 6 bases and J by 0 bases, with 9 bases between them. The CDR3 sequence is 14 residues long. Per germline, CDR1 MNHNS and CDR2 SASEGT.

The CDR3 reads CASSEFPGGTEAFF. CDR3 in DNA: TGTGCCAGCAGTGAGTTCCCAGGGGGCACTGAAGCTTTCTTT. This sequence joins TRBV6-4 and TRBJ1-1, with 7 positions matching TRBD1. V lost 3 bases, J lost 4 bases, and 5 bases stayed unmatched. Germline CDR1 and CDR2: MRHNA and SNTAGT. CDR3 length: 14 amino acids.

V is TRBV15 and J is TRBJ2-1; 8 bases match TRBD2. The CDR3 length is 19 residues. CDR1 and CDR2 (germline): LNHNV, YYDKDF (reference sequence). With V trimmed by 0 bases and J by 5 bases, 15 bases remained unmatched. CDR3 loop: CATSRDLSQAGAVHNEQFF. DNA of the CDR3: TGTGCCACCAGCAGAGATCTTAGTCAAGCGGGGGCCGTTCACAATGAGCAGTTCTTC.

The V gene is TRBV29-1, the J gene TRBJ2-7; D may be TRBD1 (6 bases). The CDR3 is made up of 15 amino acids. The V end was cut by 5 bases, the J end by 3 bases, with 20 bases between. Germline CDR1 SQVTM, CDR2 ANQGSEA. In DNA form, the CDR3 reads TGCAGCGTTATACCGAGGATGTTAGGGGGCTACGAGCAGTACTTC. Encoded protein: CSVIPRMLGGYEQYF.

The chain employs TRBV2 and TRBJ1-1, with D maybe TRBD1 (6 bases). The germline gives CDR1 SNHLY, CDR2 FYNNEI. The CDR3 is made up of 14 amino acids. Trimming shortened V by 1 base and J by 2 bases, and 8 bases separated the two germline ends. The CDR3 sequence is CASSEVRGNTEAFF. The CDR3 coding sequence is TGTGCCAGCAGTGAAGTCAGGGGAAACACTGAAGCTTTCTTT. Using reference TRBV2 and TRBJ1-1 for the parts outside the CDR3, the full variable domain is EPEVTQTPSHQVTQMGQEVILRCVPISNHLYFYWYRQILGQKVEFLVSFYNNEISEKSEIFDDQFSVERPDGSNFTLKIRSTKLEDSAMYFCASSEVRGNTEAFFGQGTRLTVV.

This chain links TRBV5-6 with TRBJ2-3; 7 bases match TRBD1. With 4 bases clipped from V and 0 bases from J, the junction kept 5 bases outside the gene matches. The CDR3 runs to 15 residues. The germline gives CDR1 SGHDT, CDR2 YYEEEE. CDR3 sequence: CASSQTRGSTDTQYF. The CDR3 DNA is TGTGCCAGCAGCCAGACCAGGGGGAGCACAGATACGCAGTATTTT.